One sample yielded the 21 T cell receptor beta chains listed below, sequenced in a study of cytomegalovirus exposure and HLA in healthy donors. Researchers ran the PCR with 60 Vbeta and 13 Jbeta primers. Here immunoSEQ multiplex PCR was the method, and the copy in TCRdb shows in-frame clones only, minus some. The sample lists about 88,000 clones, approximately 80% occurring once. Sequenced material: PBMCs. The receptors were sampled from a woman aged 40-49 years in good health and CMV-seronegative.

This clone was seen once. The CDR3 DNA follows: TGCGCCAGCAGCTTGAGTACGGGGAGAGATGAGCAGTTCTTC. Its protein product is CASSLSTGRDEQFF. The chain combines TRBV5-1 with TRBJ2-1; D might be TRBD2 (5 bases). The CDR3 length is 14 residues. CDR1 is SGHRS, CDR2 YFSETQ, per germline. V was clipped by 1 base and J by 8 bases, with 13 bases between them.

This clone was recorded once. The chain combines TRBV7-9 with TRBJ1-2; D ambiguous. Per germline, CDR1 SEHNR and CDR2 FQNEAQ (reference sequence). The CDR3 totals 14 residues. Trimming removed 3 bases at V and 8 bases at J, with 16 bases between. The CDR3 loop is CASSFGQQTQGYTF. In DNA form, the CDR3 reads TGTGCCAGCAGCTTCGGCCAGCAGACACAGGGCTACACCTTC.

This clone came up once. The V and J genes are TRBV2 and TRBJ2-3; 7 bases line up with TRBD2. The V segment lost 9 bases and the J segment 0 bases; nucleotides outside the gene matches: 12. The CDR3 is made up of 16 amino acids. In germline, CDR1 is SNHLY, CDR2 FYNNEI. The chain's CDR3 is CARCTPSGPSTDTQYF. The CDR3 DNA reads TGTGCCAGATGTACTCCTAGCGGCCCTAGCACAGATACGCAGTATTTT.

The rearrangement links TRBV5-1 to TRBJ2-1; D call uncertain. Trimming stripped 4 bases from V and 0 bases from J, with 8 bases between. CDR1 and CDR2 (germline): SGHRS, YFSETQ. This CDR3 is 14 amino acids long. In DNA, the CDR3 is TGCGCCAGCAGCCTCCCGTCCTCCTACAATGAGCAGTTCTTC. This codes for CASSLPSSYNEQFF.

The V gene is TRBV6-1, the J gene TRBJ1-1; TRBD1 matches at 7 bases. Germline lookup yields CDR1 MNHNS and CDR2 SASEGT. V lost 6 bases to trimming and J lost 0 bases; unmatched junction nucleotides: 4. This CDR3 spans 14 amino acids. The DNA for the CDR3 is TGTGCCAGCAGGGGGACAGATTTGAACACTGAAGCTTTCTTT. Translating gives CASRGTDLNTEAFF.

The rearrangement uses TRBV18 and TRBJ2-7; D might be TRBD1 (5 bases). Germline V CDR1 and CDR2: KGHSH, LQKENI. Trimming pared 6 bases from V and 2 bases from J, leaving 8 bases between. This CDR3 is built from 12 residues. CDR3 sequence: CASSEDTYEQYF. CDR3 DNA sequence: TGTGCCAGCTCCGAGGACACCTACGAGCAGTACTTC.

This chain joins TRBV19 and TRBJ1-6; D unclear. The CDR3 extends over 16 amino acids. The germline CDR1 and CDR2 sequences are LNHDA and SQIVND (reference sequence). The V end lost 3 bases, the J end lost 14 bases, and 23 bases lay between the germline ends. The CDR3 reads CASSMGAGRARETLHF. The CDR3 DNA follows: TGTGCCAGTAGTATGGGCGCGGGGAGAGCCCGTGAAACCCTCCACTTT.

The gene calls are TRBV16 and TRBJ2-7, with TRBD1 identical over 9 bases. Looked up from germline, CDR1 is KGHSY and CDR2 is FQNENV. V shed 0 bases and J 2 bases; nucleotides not matched to a gene: 5. The CDR3 runs 16 residues. The CDR3 spells CASSQSKGQGTYEQYF. CDR3 bases: TGTGCCAGCAGCCAATCTAAGGGACAGGGAACCTACGAGCAGTACTTC.

The V gene is TRBV9, the J gene TRBJ2-7, with 9 bases aligning to TRBD1. Trimming cost V 0 bases and J 3 bases; bases outside gene matches: 4. Germline V gene sequence: CDR1 SGDLS, CDR2 YYNGEE. The CDR3 has 15 amino acids. The CDR3 here is CASSVGGTGLYEQYF. The DNA for the CDR3 is TGTGCCAGCAGCGTAGGAGGGACAGGGCTCTACGAGCAGTACTTC.

This clone has at least ten counts. This chain joins TRBV19 and TRBJ1-5, with unresolved D. CDR1 is LNHDA and CDR2 is SQIVND in the germline V gene (reference sequence). This CDR3 has 13 residues. V lost 7 bases and J 2 bases, leaving 9 bases between the germline ends. The chain's CDR3 is CASKDFGNQPQHF. DNA for the CDR3: TGTGCCAGTAAGGACTTTGGCAATCAGCCCCAGCATTTT.

The J gene is TRBJ1-2, the V gene TRBV2, with 7 bases that match TRBD1. Germline assignment: CDR1 SNHLY and CDR2 FYNNEI. J lost 9 bases, V lost 11 bases, and 6 bases had no gene match. There are 10 residues in the CDR3. The CDR3 protein is CAVGQASYTF. Here the CDR3 DNA reads TGTGCCGTCGGACAGGCCAGCTACACCTTC. The entire variable domain, with the rest obtained from reference TRBV2 and TRBJ1-2, is as follows: EPEVTQTPSHQVTQMGQEVILRCVPISNHLYFYWYRQILGQKVEFLVSFYNNEISEKSEIFDDQFSVERPDGSNFTLKIRSTKLEDSAMYFCAVGQASYTFGSGTRLTVV.

The chain links TRBV6-5 to TRBJ1-4, with D perhaps matching TRBD1 (5 bases). The V and J ends lost 8 bases and 0 bases respectively, with 13 bases between them. Germline CDR1 reads MNHEY; CDR2 reads SVGAGI. The CDR3 is 15 residues long. The DNA of the CDR3 is TGTGCCAGCCGGGCAGGGATTGCAACTAATGAAAAACTGTTTTTT. This sequence encodes CASRAGIATNEKLFF.

The V gene is TRBV2, the J gene TRBJ2-1; 9 bases map to TRBD2. This CDR3 contains 14 residues. The germline V gene has CDR1 SNHLY and CDR2 FYNNEI. V shed 4 bases and J 8 bases; nucleotides not matched to a gene: 6. CDR3 sequence reads: CASSVAGGSYEQFF. The CDR3 DNA reads TGTGCCAGCAGTGTTGCGGGGGGGAGTTATGAGCAGTTCTTC.

The chain employs TRBV19 and TRBJ2-1; 12 bases map to TRBD2. Germline V lookup: CDR1 LNHDA, CDR2 SQIVND (reference sequence). J was trimmed by 9 bases and V by 9 bases; bases with no gene match: 15. The CDR3 is made up of 16 amino acids. Written as DNA, the CDR3 is TGTGCCAGCGTCTGGACTAGCGGGGTTATGAAGGGTGAGCAGTTCTTC. Translating gives CASVWTSGVMKGEQFF.

The chain joins TRBV5-8 to TRBJ2-7; D is undetermined. This CDR3 comprises 13 residues. Germline CDR1 SGHTS, CDR2 YDEGEE. Trimming cost V 0 bases and J 2 bases, with 6 bases left between them. The CDR3 bases are TGTGCCAGCAGCTTGGCCGCAGCCTACGAGCAGTACTTC. Translating it yields CASSLAAAYEQYF.

This chain uses TRBV19 with TRBJ1-4; D gene unclear. The V and J ends lost 3 bases and 3 bases respectively, with 20 bases between them. Looked up from germline, CDR1 is LNHDA and CDR2 is SQIVND (reference sequence). This CDR3 is built from 18 residues. As DNA, the CDR3 is TGTGCCAGTAGTATTAGGCAGGCCATCCAGGCCCCTAATGAAAAACTGTTTTTT. Amino acid sequence: CASSIRQAIQAPNEKLFF.

The chain is built from TRBV7-8 and TRBJ2-5; 7 nucleotides line up with TRBD2. The CDR3 spans 16 residues. After removal of 5 bases from V and 5 bases from J, the junction contained 14 bases not matched to a gene. Germline V gene sequence: CDR1 SGHVS, CDR2 FQNEAQ. This CDR3 is CASSPRPEGGLETQYF. The DNA of the CDR3 is TGTGCCAGCAGCCCTCGTCCAGAGGGAGGGCTTGAGACCCAGTACTTC.

A remark on this clone: The junction departs from germline at one end; a sequencing error may be responsible. The CDR3 loop is CASSLALNQPQHF. The CDR3 coding sequence is TGTGCTAGCAGCTTAGCCCTCAATCAGCCCCAGCATTTT. The genes are TRBV7-7 and TRBJ1-5; D gene unclear. CDR3 length: 13 residues. Germline lookup yields CDR1 SSHAT and CDR2 FNYEAQ (reference sequence).

This clone was seen a few times. This chain connects TRBV6-5 to TRBJ1-1; TRBD1 is a possible D gene (5 bases). Trimming pared 4 bases from V and 0 bases from J, leaving 9 bases between. Germline V lookup: CDR1 MNHEY, CDR2 SVGAGI. The CDR3 is 14 amino acids. In DNA form, the CDR3 reads TGTGCCAGCAGTTCAACAGGATTGAACACTGAAGCTTTCTTT. This translates into CASSSTGLNTEAFF.

The chain recombines TRBV7-9 with TRBJ1-4; maybe TRBD1 (6 bases). CDR3 length: 15 residues. Trimming shortened V by 5 bases and J by 6 bases, and 16 bases separated the two germline ends. Germline loops: CDR1 SEHNR, CDR2 FQNEAQ (reference sequence). The CDR3 sequence: CASSPTYTGHEKLFF. The CDR3 DNA is TGTGCCAGCAGCCCTACCTATACAGGGCATGAAAAACTGTTTTTT.

For this clone: The germline gene is not matched at one end of the junction; a read error may be the cause. The same CDR3 can be traced to other DNA sequences in this sample. The chain joins TRBV11-2 to TRBJ2-6; a possible D gene is TRBD2 (6 bases). Germline CDR1 is SGHAT and CDR2 is FQNNGV. The CDR3 is made up of 13 amino acids. CDR3 coding DNA: TGCGCCAGCCGGAGGGCTGGGGCCAACGTCCTGACTTTC. It specifies CASRRAGANVLTF.